Shown below are 9 T cell receptor beta chains from a single sample sequenced in a study of graft-versus-host responses after intestinal transplantation. These TCRs' antigens remain unknown. The repertoire was sequenced with immunoSEQ multiplex PCR; TCRdb's copy has only in-frame clones and lacks some. Counted here are some 80,000 clones, 85% to 95% occurring once; the ten biggest clones make up about 8%. Sequenced here: unstimulated CD8+ T cells sorted from spleen or lymph node cells, sampled before transplant. The source is a human donor who was the organ donor for an intestinal transplant.

This chain uses TRBV29-1 with TRBJ2-7, with D possibly TRBD2 on 5 matching bases. Germline CDR1 SQVTM, CDR2 ANQGSEA. The CDR3 spans 14 residues. V was clipped by 5 bases and J by 0 bases, with 14 bases between them. This CDR3 reads CSVFPGVHSYEQYF. The CDR3 DNA reads as TGCAGCGTTTTCCCCGGGGTACACTCCTACGAGCAGTACTTC.

V gene TRBV7-9 combines with J gene TRBJ2-7; D is perhaps TRBD2 (5 bases). The V end was cut by 6 bases, the J end by 3 bases, with 15 bases between. CDR3 length: 14 amino acids. Germline CDR1 SEHNR, CDR2 FQNEAQ (reference sequence). CDR3: CASSIPARDYEQYF. DNA for the CDR3: TGTGCCAGCAGTATCCCCGCGAGGGACTACGAGCAGTACTTC. The full variable domain, rest sourced from reference TRBV7-9 and TRBJ2-7, is DTGVSQNPRHKITKRGQNVTFRCDPISEHNRLYWYRQTLGQGPEFLTYFQNEAQLEKSRLLSDRFSAERPKGSFSTLEIQRTEQGDSAMYLCASSIPARDYEQYFGPGTRLTVT.

This chain connects TRBV14 to TRBJ2-7, with D perhaps being TRBD1 or TRBD2 (5 bases each). The CDR3 loop spans 14 amino acids. Germline V lookup: CDR1 SGHDN, CDR2 FVKESK. V lost 4 bases and J 3 bases, leaving 13 bases between the germline ends. The CDR3 DNA sequence: TGTGCCAGCAGCCCCGGCATTGGGGGCTACGAGCAGTACTTC. It yields the protein CASSPGIGGYEQYF. The whole variable domain, filled in from reference TRBV14 and TRBJ2-7, reads EAGVTQFPSHSVIEKGQTVTLRCDPISGHDNLYWYRRVMGKEIKFLLHFVKESKQDESGMPNNRFLAERTGGTYSTLKVQPAELEDSGVYFCASSPGIGGYEQYFGPGTRLTVT.

The chain links TRBV5-1 to TRBJ2-1; tentative D call: TRBD2 (6 bases). Per the germline V gene, CDR1 is SGHRS and CDR2 is YFSETQ. Trimming removed 2 bases at V and 4 bases at J, with 10 bases between. The CDR3 has 14 amino acids. The CDR3 DNA reads as TGCGCCAGCAGCTTACGGGGAGGATACAATGAGCAGTTCTTC. Translation gives CASSLRGGYNEQFF. Drawing the rest from reference TRBV5-1 and TRBJ2-1, the complete variable domain is KAGVTQTPRYLIKTRGQQVTLSCSPISGHRSVSWYQQTPGQGLQFLFEYFSETQRNKGNFPGRFSGRQFSNSRSEMNVSTLELGDSALYLCASSLRGGYNEQFFGPGTRLTVL.

The rearrangement joins TRBV7-9 to TRBJ1-1; D is perhaps TRBD1 (6 bases). Trimming shortened V by 3 bases and J by 8 bases, and 13 bases separated the two germline ends. The CDR3 length is 13 residues. From germline, CDR1 is SEHNR and CDR2 FQNEAQ (reference sequence). The CDR3 DNA reads TGTGCCAGCAGCTTTCCAGCAGGGACAGAAGCTTTCTTT. It specifies CASSFPAGTEAFF.

V gene TRBV5-1 combines with J gene TRBJ2-5; either TRBD1 or TRBD2 may fit D (5 bases each). The J call could be wrong; TRBJ2-7 is a better fit for the DNA end. Per germline, CDR1 SGHRS and CDR2 YFSETQ. CDR3 length: 13 amino acids. This CDR3 is CASSFRDAYEQYF. The DNA of the CDR3 is TGCGCCAGCAGCTTTCGGGACGCGTACGAGCAGTACTTC.

The CDR3 reads CASLHAANTGELFF. Here the CDR3 DNA reads TGTGCCAGCCTCCACGCCGCGAACACCGGGGAGCTGTTTTTT. The chain uses TRBV6-5 and TRBJ2-2; D is unresolved. This CDR3 spans 14 amino acids. The ends were cut back, 8 bases at V and 0 bases at J, with 10 bases in the middle. Germline CDR1 is MNHEY and CDR2 is SVGAGI.

This clone appeared a single time. This sequence joins TRBV11-3 and TRBJ2-7, with a weak D call TRBD2 (6 bases). The germline V gene encodes CDR1 SGHNT and CDR2 YENEEA. Trimming cost V 2 bases and J 3 bases, with 11 bases left between them. The CDR3 covers 14 residues. The CDR3 spells CASSLPGSGYEQYF. CDR3 in DNA: TGTGCCAGCAGCTTACCCGGGAGTGGCTACGAGCAGTACTTC.

The genes are TRBV4-1 and TRBJ2-1, with TRBD2 matching over 8 bases. V was clipped by 4 bases and J by 4 bases; unmatched bases: 3. The CDR3 has 14 residues. CDR1 is MGHRA, CDR2 YSYEKL, per germline. CDR3 DNA sequence: TGCGCCAGCAGCCCCGCGGGAGGTTACAATGAGCAGTTCTTC. Protein sequence: CASSPAGGYNEQFF.